The clone carrying this T cell receptor (beta chain) was counted at least ten times. Its antigen is not identified. As every portion of the isolated RNA was reverse transcribed, the sequencing read expressed TCRB transcripts. Profiling relied on immunoSEQ multiplex PCR, and the TCRdb table lists in-frame clones only, not all of them. The sample consists of approximately 170,000 clones, 7.8% of them appearing once. This sample is part of a study of beta chain features in type 1 diabetes. Study findings and constraints: Researchers report that Type 1 diabetes patients had moderately but significantly shorter TCRB CDR3s across all four CD4+ subsets. The study found fewer insertions and more deletions at VDJ junctions in type 1 diabetes patients. Healthy donors had naive, central memory and Treg TCRB repertoires that appeared less similar than those seen among patients.

In germline, CDR1 is SGDLS, CDR2 YYNGEE. CDR3 size: 13 residues. V lost 3 bases and J lost 12; bases outside the gene matches: 5. In all sorted populations, purity surpassed 98%. The origin of this receptor is a middle-aged woman with type 1 diabetes. The V and J genes are TRBV9 and TRBJ2-6, with 8 positions matching TRBD1. Sequencing used central memory CD4+ T cells from blood. CDR3: CASSGGTGTVLTF. CDR3 nucleotide sequence: TGTGCCAGCAGCGGGGGGACAGGAACCGTCCTGACTTTC. The whole variable domain, filled in from reference TRBV9 and TRBJ2-6, reads DSGVTQTPKHLITATGQRVTLRCSPRSGDLSVYWYQQSLDQGLQFLIQYYNGEERAKGNILERFSAQQFPDLHSELNLSSLELGDSALYFCASSGGTGTVLTFGAGSRLTVL.